This entry lists 24 T cell receptor beta chains sequenced from one sample in a study of blood T cell repertoires in COVID-19. Measured with immunoSEQ multiplex PCR; TCRdb has only the in-frame clones, and not every one. The sample carries 170,000 or so clones, just under 90% recorded once. Sequences were obtained from peripheral blood. The receptors were sampled from a woman aged 65 to 85 with COVID-19, enrolled during active disease.

The count of this clone is one. The chain uses TRBV3-1 (or the pseudogene TRBV3-2) and TRBJ1-1, with 11 bases identical to TRBD1. The V segment lost 1 base and the J segment 11 bases; nucleotides outside the gene matches: 3. In germline, CDR1 is LGHDT, CDR2 YNNKEL (reference sequence). The CDR3 is 13 residues long. The CDR3 loop reads CASSQAGDRGAFF. In DNA form, the CDR3 reads TGTGCCAGCAGCCAAGCTGGGGACAGGGGGGCTTTCTTT.

The J gene is TRBJ1-1, the V gene TRBV6-5; D remains unclear. The CDR3 is 14 amino acids. V lost 2 bases and J 0 bases, leaving 7 bases between the germline ends. The V gene's germline CDR1 is MNHEY and CDR2 SVGAGI. As DNA, the CDR3 is TGTGCCAGCAGTTACGCAGACATGAACACTGAAGCTTTCTTT. It encodes CASSYADMNTEAFF.

This clone occurred once. The chain carries TRBV7-9 and TRBJ1-2; 8 nucleotides agree with TRBD1. After removal of 2 bases from V and 3 bases from J, the junction contained 2 bases not matched to a gene. The germline gives CDR1 SEHNR, CDR2 FQNEAQ (reference sequence). The CDR3 extends over 14 amino acids. CDR3 protein: CASSLQGADYGYTF. DNA for the CDR3: TGTGCCAGCAGCTTACAGGGGGCAGACTATGGCTACACCTTC.

This chain uses TRBV12-3 or TRBV12-4 with TRBJ1-2; D perhaps matches TRBD1 (5 bases). V lost 3 bases and J lost 4, with 9 bases in between. CDR3 length equals 13 residues. The CDR3 DNA reads TGTGCCAGCAGTTTGCAGGGTGGCTATGGCTACACCTTC. Amino acid sequence: CASSLQGGYGYTF.

A few counts support this clone. The chain couples TRBV18 to TRBJ1-2; D is possibly TRBD1 (5 bases). Trimming left V 2 bases short and J 3 bases short, with 13 bases between. Germline loops: CDR1 KGHSH, CDR2 LQKENI. CDR3 length equals 15 residues. CDR3 in amino acids: CASSPNSDTYYGYTF. CDR3 DNA: TGTGCCAGCTCACCAAATTCGGACACCTACTATGGCTACACCTTC.

The chain has TRBV9 and TRBJ1-3; D not certain. CDR1 is SGDLS and CDR2 is YYNGEE in the germline V gene. This CDR3 is 18 amino acids long. V was cut by 0 bases and J by 1 base, with 17 bases left in between. This CDR3 reads CASSVGSDPRGSGNTIYF. The DNA for the CDR3 is TGTGCCAGCAGCGTAGGGAGCGACCCCCGAGGATCTGGAAACACCATATATTTT.

This clone was recorded only once. The rearrangement links TRBV24-1 to TRBJ2-3; perhaps TRBD2 as D (7 bases). CDR3 length: 15 residues. The ends were cut back, 4 bases at V and 4 bases at J, with 14 bases in the middle. Germline lookup yields CDR1 KGHDR and CDR2 SFDVKD. CDR3 nucleotides: TGTGCCACCAGTGACCCCCGGGGGGCTGCAGATACGCAGTATTTT. Its protein is CATSDPRGAADTQYF.

The V call is TRBV6-5, the J call TRBJ1-2, with D unresolved. The V and J ends lost 6 bases and 4 bases respectively, with 9 bases between them. Germline V gives CDR1 MNHEY, CDR2 SVGAGI. The CDR3 loop spans 12 amino acids. The CDR3 loop reads CASRPPGYGYTF. CDR3 nucleotides: TGTGCCAGCAGACCCCCCGGCTATGGCTACACCTTC.

This chain links TRBV28 with TRBJ1-2; the D is unclear. CDR1 is MDHEN, CDR2 SYDVKM, per germline. Trimming cost V 5 bases and J 6 bases, with 25 bases left between them. The CDR3 consists of 17 residues. CDR3 bases: TGTGCCAGCAGTCAAGCGTACGGTTCCCGGAGTGGTAATGGCTACACCTTC. Encoded protein: CASSQAYGSRSGNGYTF.

This clone has only one observation. The gene calls are TRBV7-3 and TRBJ2-2, with 8 bases lining up with TRBD1. The CDR3 loop spans 15 amino acids. Unmatched junction bases numbered 6, after V lost 5 bases and J lost 4 bases. Germline V gene data show CDR1 as SGHTA and CDR2 as FQGTGA. The CDR3 DNA sequence: TGTGCCAGCAGCCCGTACACAGGGGGCACCGGGGAGCTGTTTTTT. It translates to CASSPYTGGTGELFF. Full variable domain (outside the CDR3, taken from reference TRBV7-3 and TRBJ2-2): GAGVSQTPSNKVTEKGKYVELRCDPISGHTALYWYRQSLGQGPEFLIYFQGTGAADDSGLPNDRFFAVRPEGSVSTLKIQRTERGDSAVYLCASSPYTGGTGELFFGEGSRLTVL.

The chain couples TRBV7-8 to TRBJ1-1, with D unresolved. The CDR3 covers 13 residues. Germline V gene data show CDR1 as SGHVS and CDR2 as FQNEAQ. The germline V and J ends were trimmed by 1 base and 11 bases, with 14 bases remaining between them. The CDR3 DNA reads TGTGCCAGCAGCTTAGGTGCGGATTTCGATGCTTTCTTT. Its protein product is CASSLGADFDAFF.

The chain couples TRBV7-9 to TRBJ1-1; maybe TRBD1 (6 bases). This CDR3 comprises 16 residues. The germline V gene encodes CDR1 SEHNR and CDR2 FQNEAQ (reference sequence). The V gene lost 5 bases and the J gene lost 5 bases, with 21 bases spanning the gap. CDR3 nucleotides: TGTGCCAGCAGCATAAGCACCGGGACACCGGGTACTGAAGCTTTCTTT. It translates to CASSISTGTPGTEAFF.

This chain uses TRBV6-5 with TRBJ1-5, with 7 bases identical to TRBD1. CDR1 MNHEY and CDR2 SVGAGI come from the germline V gene. V shed 9 bases and J 1 base; nucleotides not matched to a gene: 9. The CDR3 length is 15 residues. This CDR3 reads CASYSGTASNQPQHF. Written as DNA, the CDR3 is TGTGCCAGTTACTCCGGGACAGCCAGCAATCAGCCCCAGCATTTT.

The gene calls are TRBV11-2 and TRBJ2-3, with TRBD2 identical over 14 bases. Germline lookup yields CDR1 SGHAT and CDR2 FQNNGV. The CDR3 has 16 residues. Trimming cost V 5 bases and J 4 bases; bases outside gene matches: 5. The CDR3 DNA reads as TGTGCCAGCAGCCCGCAGGGACTAGCGGGAGCAGATACGCAGTATTTT. It translates to CASSPQGLAGADTQYF. Complete variable domain (other parts from reference TRBV11-2 and TRBJ2-3): EAGVAQSPRYKIIEKRQSVAFWCNPISGHATLYWYQQILGQGPKLLIQFQNNGVVDDSQLPKDRFSAERLKGVDSTLKIQPAKLEDSAVYLCASSPQGLAGADTQYFGPGTRLTVL.

This chain connects TRBV28 to TRBJ2-1; 9 nucleotides agree with TRBD1. Germline CDR1 reads MDHEN; CDR2 reads SYDVKM. CDR3 length: 14 amino acids. V trimming: 6 bases; J trimming: 6 bases; junction bases outside the gene matches: 6. The CDR3 sequence is CASRWTGVSNEQFF. The CDR3 DNA sequence: TGTGCCAGCAGGTGGACAGGGGTTTCCAATGAGCAGTTCTTC.

V gene TRBV6-1 combines with J gene TRBJ2-7, with D perhaps TRBD2 (6 bases). This CDR3 is built from 13 residues. Deletions cut 3 bases from V and 4 bases from J, with 10 bases between. Germline V gene sequence: CDR1 MNHNS, CDR2 SASEGT. The CDR3 protein is CASSDQEGYEQYF. CDR3 nucleotides: TGTGCCAGCAGTGACCAGGAGGGGTACGAGCAGTACTTC.

The chain has TRBV30 and TRBJ2-7; TRBD2 might be the D (5 bases). The germline CDR1 and CDR2 sequences are GTSNPN and SVGIG (reference sequence). V was clipped by 0 bases and J by 0 bases, with 24 bases between them. The CDR3 spans 19 residues. CDR3 DNA: TGTGCCTGGAGTGTAAGTGTGGGCGTGCCTGGTGGGAGCTCCTACGAGCAGTACTTC. Translated: CAWSVSVGVPGGSSYEQYF.

The rearrangement joins TRBV7-3 to TRBJ2-1; TRBD1 matches 10 bases. The germline CDR1 and CDR2 sequences are SGHTA and FQGTGA. CDR3 length: 16 residues. The ends lost 4 bases at V and 4 bases at J; junction bases unmatched: 7. The CDR3 nucleotides are TGTGCCAGCAGCTCTTACGGGACAGGGGTATACAATGAGCAGTTCTTC. Amino acid sequence: CASSSYGTGVYNEQFF.

CDR3 residues: CASSDPRWRRSTEAFF. CDR3 in DNA: TGTGCCAGCAGTGACCCCCGGTGGAGGAGAAGCACTGAAGCTTTCTTT. V and J are TRBV6-4 and TRBJ1-1; D remains unclear. CDR1 is MRHNA, CDR2 SNTAGT, per germline. V shed 2 bases and J shed 4 bases, with 17 bases lying between them. The CDR3 is made up of 16 amino acids.

This clone was observed a few times. The rearrangement uses TRBV5-1 and TRBJ2-3, with TRBD2 as a possible D gene (5 bases). The length of the CDR3 is 15 residues. CDR1 and CDR2 (germline): SGHRS, YFSETQ. Trimming removed 7 bases from V and 2 bases from J, with 17 bases in between. The CDR3, as DNA: TGCGCCAGCTCCTCTCGGGGATCATACACAGATACGCAGTATTTT. Translation gives CASSSRGSYTDTQYF.

The V and J genes are TRBV5-8 and TRBJ1-2; D gene ambiguous. The ends were cut back, 1 base at V and 11 bases at J, with 24 bases in the middle. Germline assignment: CDR1 SGHTS and CDR2 YDEGEE. CDR3 length equals 16 residues. The CDR3: CASSLSAGSGESGYTF. DNA for the CDR3: TGTGCCAGCAGCTTGTCTGCGGGGAGTGGAGAAAGTGGGTACACCTTC.

The chain links TRBV27 to TRBJ2-7; D is perhaps TRBD2 (5 bases). The CDR3 is 12 residues long. Trimming took 6 bases from V and 6 from J, leaving 12 bases between them. Germline CDR1 is MNHEY and CDR2 is SMNVEV (reference sequence). CDR3 bases: TGTGCCAGCAGCCCAACTAGTAGCGAGCAGTACTTC. Protein product: CASSPTSSEQYF.

This sequence joins TRBV7-2 and TRBJ1-2; TRBD1 matches at 8 bases. The CDR3 totals 15 residues. Germline V CDR1 and CDR2: SGHTA, FQGNSA. Trimming removed 6 bases from V and 4 bases from J; junction bases left unmatched: 10. The CDR3 DNA reads TGTGCCAGCAGGTCCCCGGCAGGGGGCAGCTATGGCTACACCTTC. Protein product: CASRSPAGGSYGYTF.

There are a few counts of this clone. The chain uses TRBV2 and TRBJ2-7, with TRBD1 matching over 8 bases. Germline trimming cut 6 bases from V and 5 bases from J; bases unmatched to any gene: 6. Looked up from germline, CDR1 is SNHLY and CDR2 is FYNNEI. The CDR3 is 13 amino acids. The CDR3 sequence: CASRPTGVDEQYF. CDR3 coding DNA: TGTGCCAGCAGACCGACAGGGGTGGACGAGCAGTACTTC.